This entry features one T cell receptor beta chain sequence. In this sample, this clone turned up a few times. Its antigen has not been determined. No base qualities exist here, and no much larger clone lies one base off it. This entry comes from a study of shared clonotypes between healthy human individuals (dated by TCRdb to about 2020). Turning to the overall study: A few men and a couple of women, aged 18 to 49 years, made up the cohort. Between about 0.8 and 9 billion PBMCs per donor were obtained by leukapheresis. To estimate repertoire size and how much clonotype sharing occurs between individuals, the study deeply sequenced the blood TCR repertoires of roughly 5 healthy adults. Libraries were prepared and TCR repertoires were sequenced by different laboratories using diverse techniques, in order to increase sequencing depth and limit assay-specific biases. For each donor, CD4 naive and CD4 memory were each run on three plates, CD8 naive on two plates, and CD8 memory on one plate. What the work shows at the level of the full study, not this receptor alone: Across a handful of donors, roughly 5.1% of naive CD4, approximately 3.5% of naive CD8, 2.3% of memory CD4, and 0.4% to 0.45% of memory CD8 clonotypes were shared. Even with the large sequencing depth, rarefaction of the sorted-subset datasets indicated that sequencing was incomplete. Pairwise subsampling led to the expectation that sequencing depth would affect the degree of clonotype sharing among donors. Naive subsets generally had larger estimated clonotype richness than memory subsets. Only blood was sampled, and tissue TCR repertoires likely differ from those in blood. Because the study included a small number of donors, the genetic and exposure-history diversity represented was limited. Clonotypes shared by all four sorted-subset donors showed higher generation probabilities than non-shared clonotypes.

TCR CDR3 regions were amplified from genomic DNA by multiplex PCR using the deep immunoSEQ assay. For each cell subset, the extracted genomic DNA was distributed evenly across all wells of several immunoSEQ 96-well plates, and each plate served as one replicate. Each replicate PCR for sorted subsets received around 200 ng genomic DNA, equal to about 29,000 T cell genomes. Purified libraries were measured with a Qubit 3.0 fluorometer, size-checked on a Bioanalyzer 2100, and measured again with the KAPA Library Quantification kit. A separate single-read 150-cycle Illumina NextSeq 550 flow cell was used to sequence each immunoSEQ 96-well plate. Per the original workflow: Because the immunoSEQ output held only junctional sequences and lacked quality scores, the filtering could not match the filtering applied to full-length reads. To assign V/J genes and CDR3, sequences were annotated using PyIR, a Python wrapper for IgBLAST v1.9, with IMGT germline references. Reads were filtered out if the reads had weak V/J assignments (E-value above 1e-6), no CDR3, stop codons, out-of-frame junctions, or ambiguous translated residues. V3J clonotypes were defined by identical inferred V gene, J gene, and CDR3 amino acid sequence. To compute the percentage overlap between repertoires, the number of shared unique clonotypes was divided by the size of the smaller repertoire. Three approaches were used to assess repertoire richness: RTK rarefaction, the Chao1 estimator, and Recon v2.1 estimates of unobserved clonotypes. Generation probabilities were computed with OLGA for all TCRbeta clonotypes obtained by the gDNA method from four donors. TCRdb mirrors the immuneACCESS table, restricted to in-frame sequences. Some clones are absent from its copies; in checked studies, under half trace to an unresolved V gene, and the reason for the others is unknown. That table furnishes V, J and clone size, whereas the DNA furnished D and trimming. The sample records 110,000 or so clones, about 62% of which are singletons. In total, the top ten clones hold 20% to 25% of the sample.

The germline V gene specifies SGDLS as CDR1 and YYNGEE as CDR2. V drops 3 bases and J drops 7 bases, leaving 14 bases in between. The CDR3 goes from the cysteine to the phenylalanine over 14 residues. Only the CDR3 region is kept as DNA, spanning 42 bases read in frame from base 1. The donors were healthy, HIV-negative adults with no recently reported acute infections or vaccinations. Every donor was a Caucasian adult living in Nashville, Tennessee, USA. The CD8 memory samples were a combination of magnetically selected CD45RO+ cells and CCR7-negative CD45RA+ effector memory (TemRA) cells. Blood was collected by leukapheresis, and PBMCs were isolated by Ficoll-Histopaque density gradient centrifugation and then cryopreserved in liquid nitrogen vapor phase. Analytical flow cytometry was used to check the purity and quantity of each magnetically sorted T cell population. Genomic DNA was isolated from every sorted fraction and measured by UV absorbance on a Nanodrop 2000c.

The V and J segments used are TRBV9 and TRBJ1-5, and the D gene may be TRBD1, 6 bases matching. The sequencing sample was made of memory CD8+ T cells sorted from blood. What the cell subset or site label conveys for this sample: CD45RO+ cells pooled with CCR7-negative TemRA cells. The sequence came from a woman in her 30s in good health. The DNA is as follows: TGTGCCAGCAGCGAGGATGGACAGTACCAGCCCCAGCATTTT. Its translation reads: CASSEDGQYQPQHF.